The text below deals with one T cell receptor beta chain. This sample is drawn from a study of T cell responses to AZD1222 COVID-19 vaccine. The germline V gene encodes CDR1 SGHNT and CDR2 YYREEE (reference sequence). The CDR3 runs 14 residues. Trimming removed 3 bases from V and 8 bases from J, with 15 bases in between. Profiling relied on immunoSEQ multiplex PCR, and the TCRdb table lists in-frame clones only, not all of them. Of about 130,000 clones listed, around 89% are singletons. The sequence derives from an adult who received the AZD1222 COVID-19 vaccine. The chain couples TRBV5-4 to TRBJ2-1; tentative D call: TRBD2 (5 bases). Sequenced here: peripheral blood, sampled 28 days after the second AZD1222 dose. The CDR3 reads CASSSRTLPDEQFF. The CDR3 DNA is TGTGCCAGCAGCTCCCGGACTCTCCCCGATGAGCAGTTCTTC.